This TCR beta chain emerged from a study of tumor T cells in aggressive B-cell lymphoma. The assay was immunoSEQ multiplex PCR, and TCRdb's table has in-frame clones only and misses some. The table has 9,500 to 10,000 clones, over 75% seen once. This clone was observed a few times. V dropped 6 bases and J dropped 0 bases, with 14 bases sitting between them. CDR1 and CDR2 (germline): KGHSH, LQKENI. The CDR3 covers 16 residues. The clonotype was recovered from an adult with diffuse large B cell lymphoma. Input material: tumor tissue. The gene calls are TRBV18 and TRBJ1-4; a possible D gene is TRBD1 (5 bases). The CDR3 coding sequence is TGTGCCAGCTCTTCCCTTTCGGGGGCAACTAATGAAAAACTGTTTTTT. This sequence encodes CASSSLSGATNEKLFF.